The 9 T cell receptor beta chains listed next were all sequenced from one sample in a study of shared clonotypes between healthy human individuals. TCRdb's copy holds only in-frame clones and misses some; the assay was immunoSEQ multiplex PCR. The table shows over a million clones, with roughly 96% occurring only once. The sample consisted of naive CD4+ T cells sorted from blood. Subset denoted: CD45RA+ positively selected. Every receptor here comes from a young man in good health.

The chain links TRBV30 to TRBJ1-1; 8 bases align to TRBD1. J was trimmed by 5 bases and V by 3 bases; bases with no gene match: 5. CDR1 and CDR2 from the germline V gene are GTSNPN and SVGIG (reference sequence). CDR3 length: 13 residues. CDR3 protein: CAWSDTGGTEAFF. The CDR3 region has the DNA TGTGCCTGGAGCGACACAGGGGGTACTGAAGCTTTCTTT.

The rearrangement uses TRBV7-9 and TRBJ2-5; 10 positions match TRBD2. With 6 bases clipped from V and 4 bases from J, the junction kept 11 bases outside the gene matches. Germline loops: CDR1 SEHNR, CDR2 FQNEAQ (reference sequence). CDR3 size: 16 residues. The CDR3 sequence: CASSQSGRAGGETQYF. DNA of the CDR3: TGTGCCAGCAGTCAAAGCGGGAGGGCCGGCGGAGAGACCCAGTACTTC.

The CDR3 bases are TGTGCCAGCAGCTTAGTCGTCCGGGGCGAGCAGTACTTC. Translating it yields CASSLVVRGEQYF. The gene calls are TRBV7-2 and TRBJ2-7; D might be TRBD2 (5 bases). V shed 1 base and J shed 6 bases, with 10 bases lying between them. Germline-derived CDR1 and CDR2 are SGHTA and FQGNSA. The CDR3 covers 13 residues. The full variable domain, completed using reference TRBV7-2 and TRBJ2-7, is GAGVSQSPSNKVTEKGKDVELRCDPISGHTALYWYRQSLGQGLEFLIYFQGNSAPDKSGLPSDRFSAERTGGSVSTLTIQRTQQEDSAVYLCASSLVVRGEQYFGPGTRLTVT.

DNA for the CDR3: TGTGCCAGCAGCTCCCCCAGGGGCGGGAGTATAGTGAACGAGCAGTACTTC. Protein sequence: CASSSPRGGSIVNEQYF. The chain uses TRBV7-9 and TRBJ2-7; D possibly corresponds to TRBD2 (7 bases). Trimming cost V 4 bases and J 5 bases, with 24 bases left between them. From germline, CDR1 is SEHNR and CDR2 FQNEAQ (reference sequence). This CDR3 has 17 amino acids.

The chain is built from TRBV2 and TRBJ1-4; 10 bases are shared with TRBD1. The CDR3 consists of 14 residues. Per germline, CDR1 SNHLY and CDR2 FYNNEI. Germline trimming cut 8 bases from V and 6 bases from J; bases unmatched to any gene: 6. The CDR3 sequence: CASLTGTGDEKLFF. The CDR3 nucleotides read TGTGCCAGCTTAACCGGGACAGGGGATGAAAAACTGTTTTTT.

This rearrangement joins TRBV10-3 to TRBJ2-1; D not certain. V was clipped by 8 bases and J by 4 bases, with 15 bases between them. CDR1 is ENHRY, CDR2 SYGVKD, per germline. The CDR3 spans 14 residues. The CDR3 DNA is TGTGCCATCGGTCGCTACCACGAGTACAATGAGCAGTTCTTC. It specifies CAIGRYHEYNEQFF.

On this clone itself: Distinct nucleotide sequences in the sample also encode this CDR3. This sequence joins TRBV7-9 and TRBJ2-7; possibly TRBD2 for D (6 bases). CDR3 length: 13 amino acids. The V and J ends lost 0 bases and 6 bases respectively, with 9 bases between them. The germline V gene has CDR1 SEHNR and CDR2 FQNEAQ (reference sequence). The CDR3: CASSLAGGSEQYF. DNA of the CDR3: TGTGCCAGCAGCTTAGCAGGAGGGAGCGAGCAGTACTTC.

The table lists this clone with a count of one. The rearrangement joins TRBV29-1 to TRBJ1-3, with D perhaps TRBD1 (5 bases). The germline V gene encodes CDR1 SQVTM and CDR2 ANQGSEA. This CDR3 spans 12 amino acids. In DNA form, the CDR3 reads TGCGTCGGGACGGCATCTGGAAACACCATATATTTT. This gives the protein CVGTASGNTIYF.

This clone was seen a single time. The CDR3 sequence is CASSYGIAQETQYF. CDR3 DNA sequence: TGTGCCAGTAGCTATGGAATAGCGCAAGAGACCCAGTACTTC. This chain joins TRBV19 and TRBJ2-5; D possibly corresponds to TRBD2 (5 bases). The CDR3 runs 14 residues. V gave up 6 bases and J gave up 2 bases, with 13 bases separating them. In germline, CDR1 is LNHDA, CDR2 SQIVND (reference sequence).